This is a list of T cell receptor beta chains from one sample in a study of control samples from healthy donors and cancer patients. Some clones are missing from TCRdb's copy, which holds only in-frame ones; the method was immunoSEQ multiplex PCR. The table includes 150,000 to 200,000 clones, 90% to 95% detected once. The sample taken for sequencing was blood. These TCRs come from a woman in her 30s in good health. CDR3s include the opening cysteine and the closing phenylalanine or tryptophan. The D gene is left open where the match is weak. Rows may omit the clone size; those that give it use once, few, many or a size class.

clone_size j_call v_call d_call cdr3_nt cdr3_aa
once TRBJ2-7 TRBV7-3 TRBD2 TGTGCCAGCAGCTTAACGGCTAGCGGGGCGTACGAGCAGTACTTC CASSLTASGAYEQYF
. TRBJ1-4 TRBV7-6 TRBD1 TGTGCCAGCAGCTTAGGGACAGGGGAAGAGGGAAAACTGTTTTTT CASSLGTGEEGKLFF
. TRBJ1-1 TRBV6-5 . TGTGCCAGCAGTTACGGGGCGGCCATGAACACTGAAGCTTTCTTT CASSYGAAMNTEAFF
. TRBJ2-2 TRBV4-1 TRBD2 TGCGCCAGCAGCCAAGGACTAGCGGGGGACGGGGAGCTGTTTTTT CASSQGLAGDGELFF
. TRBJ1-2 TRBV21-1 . TGTGCCAGCAGCAAAACTAGGATCTCCTATGGCTACACCTTC CASSKTRISYGYTF
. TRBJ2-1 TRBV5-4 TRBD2 TGTGCCAGCAGCTGGACTAGCGGGGGGTACAATGAGCAGTTCTTC CASSWTSGGYNEQFF
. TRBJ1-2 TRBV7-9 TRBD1 TGTGCCAGCAGCTTACGGACAGGGGGCGGTGGCTACACCTTC CASSLRTGGGGYTF
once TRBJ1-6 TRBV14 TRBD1 TGTGCCAGCAGCGAACAGGGGTATTCACCCCTCCACTTT CASSEQGYSPLHF
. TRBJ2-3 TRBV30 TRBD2 TGTGCCTGGAGTCGACTAGCGGGAGGGGGGGATACGCAGTATTTT CAWSRLAGGGDTQYF
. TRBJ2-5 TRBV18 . TGTGCCAGCTCACCAGGGAATGGAGAGACCCAGTACTTC CASSPGNGETQYF
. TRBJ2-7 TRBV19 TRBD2 TGTGCCAGTAGTCTAGCGGTAACCTACGAGCAGTACTTC CASSLAVTYEQYF
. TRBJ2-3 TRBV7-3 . TGTGCCAGCAGCTTGGGACACCTGAGCACAGATACGCAGTATTTT CASSLGHLSTDTQYF
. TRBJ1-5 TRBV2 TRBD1 TGTGCCAGCAGCCGGACAGGGGGGGATCAGCCCCAGCATTTT CASSRTGGDQPQHF
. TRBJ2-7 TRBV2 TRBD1 TGTGCCAGCAGTGAGCCGGGACAGGGTTCCCACGAGCAGTACTTC CASSEPGQGSHEQYF
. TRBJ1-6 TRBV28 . TGTGCCAGCAGTTTGTACAGGAGCTCCTATAATTCACCCCTCCACTTT CASSLYRSSYNSPLHF
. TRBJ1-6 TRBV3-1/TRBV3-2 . TGTGCCAGCAGTCTCACCCAGGGAAGGGGCTATAATTCACCCCTCCACTTT CASSLTQGRGYNSPLHF
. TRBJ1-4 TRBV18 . TGTGCCAGCTCACCAACGGGGGGTAATGAAAAACTGTTTTTT CASSPTGGNEKLFF
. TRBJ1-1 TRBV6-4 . TGTGCCAGCAGTGCGGGGGGCGAGGGCACTGAAGCTTTCTTT CASSAGGEGTEAFF
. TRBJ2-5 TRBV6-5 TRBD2 TGTGCCAGCAGTTACGGGCTAGCGGGGGTGGAGACCCAGTACTTC CASSYGLAGVETQYF
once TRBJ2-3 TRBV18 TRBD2 TGTGCCAGCTCACCATGGACTAGCGGGAGGGGGACAGATACGCAGTATTTT CASSPWTSGRGTDTQYF
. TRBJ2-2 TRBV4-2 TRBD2 TGTGCCAGCAGCAACCGCCTAGCGGGGGGGGCGAACACCGGGGAGCTGTTTTTT CASSNRLAGGANTGELFF
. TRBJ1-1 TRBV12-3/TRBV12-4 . TGTGCCAGCAGTTTTCGGGGTAACACTGAAGCTTTCTTT CASSFRGNTEAFF
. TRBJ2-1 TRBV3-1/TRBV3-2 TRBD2 TGTGCCAGCAGCCAAGATACTGGTCTAGCGGGGGTGAATGAGCAGTTCTTC CASSQDTGLAGVNEQFF
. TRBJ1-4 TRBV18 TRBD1 TGTGCCAGCTCACCGACAGGGGGAGACGAAAAACTGTTTTTT CASSPTGGDEKLFF
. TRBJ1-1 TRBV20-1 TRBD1 TGCAGTGCTAGCGACAGGGGACCAGCTTTCTTT CSASDRGPAFF
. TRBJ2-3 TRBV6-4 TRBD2 TGTGCCAGCAGTGCTAGCGGGGGGGCGACAGATACGCAGTATTTT CASSASGGATDTQYF
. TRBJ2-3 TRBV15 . TGTGCCACCAGCAAGTCGGGCCCCACAGATACGCAGTATTTT CATSKSGPTDTQYF
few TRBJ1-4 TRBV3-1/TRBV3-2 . TGTGCCAGCAGACAGGGTTTGACTAATGAAAAACTGTTTTTT CASRQGLTNEKLFF
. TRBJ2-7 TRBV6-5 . TGTGCCAGCAGTTCCGTATACGAGCAGTACTTC CASSSVYEQYF
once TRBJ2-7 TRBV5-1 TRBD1 TGCGCCAGCAGCATTGACAGGGGCTCCTACGAGCAGTACTTC CASSIDRGSYEQYF
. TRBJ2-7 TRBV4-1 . TGCGCCAGCAGCCGATACCACAGGGATAATTACGAGCAGTACTTC CASSRYHRDNYEQYF
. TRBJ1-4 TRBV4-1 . TGCGCCAGCAGCCAAGATCGCAGACATAATGAAAAACTGTTTTTT CASSQDRRHNEKLFF
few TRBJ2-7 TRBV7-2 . TGTGCCAGCAGCCCTGGGCCTACGGAAGAGCAGTACTTC CASSPGPTEEQYF
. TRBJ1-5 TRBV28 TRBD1 TGTGCCAGCAGCCCCCGAGGGACAGGGAGCAATCAGCCCCAGCATTTT CASSPRGTGSNQPQHF
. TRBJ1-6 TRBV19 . TGTGCCAGTAGTACCCCCGGGCCGTATTCACCCCTCCACTTT CASSTPGPYSPLHF
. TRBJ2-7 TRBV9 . TGTGCCAGCAGCGTAGGTAGCAGTTCCTACGAGCAGTACTTC CASSVGSSSYEQYF
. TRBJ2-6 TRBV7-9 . TGTGCCAGCAGCCACACTAGCTCTGGGGCCAACGTCCTGACTTTC CASSHTSSGANVLTF
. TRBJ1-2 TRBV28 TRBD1 TGTGCCAGCAGGCCCGGGACAGTGGTACTCTATGGCTACACCTTC CASRPGTVVLYGYTF
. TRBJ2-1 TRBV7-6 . TGTGCCAGCAGCTTAGAAGTAAGCTCCTACAATGAGCAGTTCTTC CASSLEVSSYNEQFF
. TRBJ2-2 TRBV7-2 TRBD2 TGTGCCAGCAGCGAGCGGGGGAACACCGGGGAGCTGTTTTTT CASSERGNTGELFF
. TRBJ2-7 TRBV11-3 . TGTGCCAGCAGAATTTACGAGCAGTACTTC CASRIYEQYF
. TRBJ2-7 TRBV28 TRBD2 TGTGCCAGCAGTTTATGGGGACTAACCTACGAGCAGTACTTC CASSLWGLTYEQYF
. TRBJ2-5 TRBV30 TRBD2 TGTGCCTGGAGTGGCGGGGGGGGGTCAGAGACCCAGTACTTC CAWSGGGGSETQYF
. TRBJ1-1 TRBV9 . TGTGCCAGCAGCGTAGGGACAGACACTGAAGCTTTCTTT CASSVGTDTEAFF
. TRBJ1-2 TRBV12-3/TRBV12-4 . TGTGCCAGCAGTTCCAGGGGCTATGGCTACACCTTC CASSSRGYGYTF
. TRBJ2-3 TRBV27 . TGTGCCAGCAGTTTCGAGCCGATCACAGATACGCAGTATTTT CASSFEPITDTQYF
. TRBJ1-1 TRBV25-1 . TGTGCCAGCAGTGAATATGGGTTGAACACTGAAGCTTTCTTT CASSEYGLNTEAFF
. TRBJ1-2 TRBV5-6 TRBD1 TGTGCCAGCAGCTTGGGTGGCAGGGGGTATGGCTACACCTTC CASSLGGRGYGYTF
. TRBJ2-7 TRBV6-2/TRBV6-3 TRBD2 TGTGCCAGCAGCCGGACTAGCGGTACCTACGAGCAGTACTTC CASSRTSGTYEQYF
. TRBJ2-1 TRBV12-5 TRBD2 TGTGCTAGTGGTTTTGGGACTAGCGGGAGCTCCTATAATGAGCAGTTCTTC CASGFGTSGSSYNEQFF
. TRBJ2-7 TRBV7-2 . TGTGCCAGCAGCAGAGGACGGGCCTACGAGCAGTACTTC CASSRGRAYEQYF
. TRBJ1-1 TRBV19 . TGTGCCAGTAGTATGGGCAGGGAGTGGACTGAAGCTTTCTTT CASSMGREWTEAFF
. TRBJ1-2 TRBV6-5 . TGTGCCAGCAGTTATTTGACAGCGCCGTATGGCTACACCTTC CASSYLTAPYGYTF